This T cell receptor beta chain is from a study of cytomegalovirus exposure and HLA in healthy donors. Study-level points and caveats: What a later analysis reportedly showed was that an Asian-associated ancestry cluster had fewer N-insertions than the approximately 700-donor mean. Further analysis was carried out later, and it showed several of the most significant clusters appearing linked to common viral pathogens. Testing in vitro showed a few CMV-associated chains specific for CMV antigens.

Both 60 Vbeta primers and 13 Jbeta primers went into the PCR. The method was immunoSEQ multiplex PCR; TCRdb's version includes in-frame clones alone and lacks a portion of them. The sample includes more than 140,000 clones, around 80% of them seen just once. Of note for this clone: Its matching antigen is unknown.

V shed 7 bases and J shed 1 base, with 10 bases lying between them. The CDR3 spans 13 residues. The germline gives CDR1 SNHLY, CDR2 FYNNEI. V gene TRBV2 combines with J gene TRBJ1-1; D is possibly TRBD1 (6 bases). The sequence came from a man between 18 and 35 years old in good health and CMV-seropositive. Sequencing input: PBMCs. CDR3 DNA sequence: TGTGCCAGCATGCAGGGGCGGAACACTGAAGCTTTCTTT. Translation gives CASMQGRNTEAFF.